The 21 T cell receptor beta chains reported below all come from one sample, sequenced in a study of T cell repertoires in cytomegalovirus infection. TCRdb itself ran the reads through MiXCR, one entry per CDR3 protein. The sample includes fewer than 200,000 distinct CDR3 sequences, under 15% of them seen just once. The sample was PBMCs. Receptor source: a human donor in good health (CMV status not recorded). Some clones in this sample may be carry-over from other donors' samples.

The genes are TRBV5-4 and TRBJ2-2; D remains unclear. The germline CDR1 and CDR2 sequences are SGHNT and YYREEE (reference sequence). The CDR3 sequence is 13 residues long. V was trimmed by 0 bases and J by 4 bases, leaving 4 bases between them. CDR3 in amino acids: CASSLAATGELFF. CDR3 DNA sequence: TGTGCCAGCAGCTTGGCGGCCACCGGGGAGCTGTTTTTT.

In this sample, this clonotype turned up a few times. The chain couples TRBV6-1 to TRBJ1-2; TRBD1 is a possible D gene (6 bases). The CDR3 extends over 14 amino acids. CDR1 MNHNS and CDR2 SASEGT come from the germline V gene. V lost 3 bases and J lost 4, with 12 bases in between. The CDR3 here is CASSEFLGGYGYTF. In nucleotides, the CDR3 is TGTGCCAGCAGTGAGTTCCTAGGGGGCTATGGCTACACCTTC.

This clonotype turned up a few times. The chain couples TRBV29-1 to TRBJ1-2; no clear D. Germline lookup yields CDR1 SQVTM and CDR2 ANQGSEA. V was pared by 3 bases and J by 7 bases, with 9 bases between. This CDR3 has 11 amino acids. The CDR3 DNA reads TGCAGCGTTGATTCAAGGTCTGGCTACACCTTC. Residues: CSVDSRSGYTF.

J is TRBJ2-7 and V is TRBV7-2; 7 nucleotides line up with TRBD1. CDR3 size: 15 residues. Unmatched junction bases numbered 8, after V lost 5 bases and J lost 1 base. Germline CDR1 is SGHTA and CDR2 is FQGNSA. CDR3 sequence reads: CASSPSRTGSYEQYF. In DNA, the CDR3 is TGTGCCAGCAGCCCCTCCCGGACAGGTTCCTACGAGCAGTACTTC.

CDR3 in DNA: TGTGCCAGCAGTTCCGCCGGCTACACCGGGGAGCTGTTTTTT. Residues: CASSSAGYTGELFF. This chain links TRBV6-2 or TRBV6-3 with TRBJ2-2; no firm D call. This CDR3 has 14 amino acids. V lost 4 bases, J lost 3 bases, and 9 bases lay in between. Per the germline V gene, CDR1 is MNHEY and CDR2 is SVGEGT.

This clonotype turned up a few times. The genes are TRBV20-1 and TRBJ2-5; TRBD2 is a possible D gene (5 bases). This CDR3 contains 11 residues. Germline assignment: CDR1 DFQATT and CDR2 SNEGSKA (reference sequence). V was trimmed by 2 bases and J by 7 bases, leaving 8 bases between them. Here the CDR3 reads CSARFLATQYF. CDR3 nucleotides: TGCAGTGCTAGATTTCTAGCGACCCAGTACTTC.

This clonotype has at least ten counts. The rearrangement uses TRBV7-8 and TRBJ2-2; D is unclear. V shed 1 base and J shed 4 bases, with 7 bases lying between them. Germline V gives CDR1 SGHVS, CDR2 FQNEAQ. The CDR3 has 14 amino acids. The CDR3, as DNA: TGTGCCAGCAGCTTAGTTGGCAGCACCGGGGAGCTGTTTTTT. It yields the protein CASSLVGSTGELFF.

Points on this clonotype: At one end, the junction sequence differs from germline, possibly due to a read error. The CDR3 nucleotides are TGTGCCAACAGCCTTCAGGGTAGCAATCAGCCCCAGCATTTT. Its translation is CANSLQGSNQPQHF. The chain uses TRBV7-2 and TRBJ1-5; D may be TRBD1 (5 bases). Per the germline V gene, CDR1 is SGHTA and CDR2 is FQGNSA. CDR3 length: 14 amino acids.

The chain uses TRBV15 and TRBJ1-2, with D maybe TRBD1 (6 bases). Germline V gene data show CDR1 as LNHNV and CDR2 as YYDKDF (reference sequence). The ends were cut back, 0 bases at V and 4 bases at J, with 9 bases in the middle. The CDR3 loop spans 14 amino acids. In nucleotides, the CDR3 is TGTGCCACCAGCAGAGATGGGACAAGCTATGGCTACACCTTC. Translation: CATSRDGTSYGYTF.

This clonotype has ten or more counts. The CDR3 is CASSLALGGRRNGNEQYF. In DNA, the CDR3 is TGTGCCAGCAGCTTAGCGCTGGGCGGGAGGCGAAATGGGAACGAGCAGTACTTC. The genes are TRBV7-2 and TRBJ2-7; 8 nucleotides line up with TRBD2. Germline CDR1 and CDR2: SGHTA and FQGNSA. The CDR3 loop spans 18 amino acids. The V and J ends lost 0 bases and 5 bases, in that order; junction bases with no gene match: 15.

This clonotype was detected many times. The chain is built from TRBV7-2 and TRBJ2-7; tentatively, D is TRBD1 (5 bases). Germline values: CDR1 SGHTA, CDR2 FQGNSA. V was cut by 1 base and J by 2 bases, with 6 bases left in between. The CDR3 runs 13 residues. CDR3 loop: CASSLGTTYEQYF. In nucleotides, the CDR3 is TGTGCCAGCAGCTTAGGGACAACCTACGAGCAGTACTTC. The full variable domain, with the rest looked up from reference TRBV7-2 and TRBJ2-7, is GAGVSQSPSNKVTEKGKDVELRCDPISGHTALYWYRQSLGQGLEFLIYFQGNSAPDKSGLPSDRFSAERTGGSVSTLTIQRTQQEDSAVYLCASSLGTTYEQYFGPGTRLTVT.

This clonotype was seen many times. DNA for the CDR3: TGTGCCAGCAGCCCAAGCGGGAGATTCCTCTACGAGCAGTACTTC. Translating gives CASSPSGRFLYEQYF. This sequence joins TRBV7-2 and TRBJ2-7, with 8 bases aligning to TRBD2. Germline V lookup: CDR1 SGHTA, CDR2 FQGNSA. The CDR3 totals 15 residues. V lost 5 bases to trimming and J lost 3 bases; unmatched junction nucleotides: 9.

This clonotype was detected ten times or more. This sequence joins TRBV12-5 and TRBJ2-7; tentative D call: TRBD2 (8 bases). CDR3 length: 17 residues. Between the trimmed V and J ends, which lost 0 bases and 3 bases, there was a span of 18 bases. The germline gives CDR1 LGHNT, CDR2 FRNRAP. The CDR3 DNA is TGTGCTAGTGGTTTGGTTCGGGGGGGACAGATGCGCTACGAGCAGTACTTC. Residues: CASGLVRGGQMRYEQYF.

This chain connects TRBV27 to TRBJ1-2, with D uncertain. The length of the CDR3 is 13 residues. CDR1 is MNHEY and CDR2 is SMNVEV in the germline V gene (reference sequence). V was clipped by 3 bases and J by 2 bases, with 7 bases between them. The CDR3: CASSFSGNYGYTF. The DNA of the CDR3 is TGTGCCAGCAGTTTTTCAGGCAACTATGGCTACACCTTC.

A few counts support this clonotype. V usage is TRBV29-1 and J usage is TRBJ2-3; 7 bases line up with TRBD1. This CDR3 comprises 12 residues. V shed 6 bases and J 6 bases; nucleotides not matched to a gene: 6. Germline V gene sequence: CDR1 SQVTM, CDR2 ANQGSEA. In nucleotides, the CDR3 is TGCAGCGTGGACAGGTCAGGGGATACGCAGTATTTT. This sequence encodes CSVDRSGDTQYF.

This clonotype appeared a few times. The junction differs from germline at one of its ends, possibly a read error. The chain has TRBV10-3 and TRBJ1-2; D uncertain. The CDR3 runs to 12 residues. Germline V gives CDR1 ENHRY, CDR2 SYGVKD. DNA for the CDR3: TGTGCCATCAGTGAGTCGGACGGAGTTTCTGACTTC. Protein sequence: CAISESDGVSDF.

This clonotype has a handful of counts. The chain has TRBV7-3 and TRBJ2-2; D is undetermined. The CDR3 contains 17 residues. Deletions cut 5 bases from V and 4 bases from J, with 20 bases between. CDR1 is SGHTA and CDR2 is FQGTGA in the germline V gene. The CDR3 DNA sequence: TGTGCCAGCAGCCCCTCCGGAGTTTCTCGAAGCACCGGGGAGCTGTTTTTT. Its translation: CASSPSGVSRSTGELFF.

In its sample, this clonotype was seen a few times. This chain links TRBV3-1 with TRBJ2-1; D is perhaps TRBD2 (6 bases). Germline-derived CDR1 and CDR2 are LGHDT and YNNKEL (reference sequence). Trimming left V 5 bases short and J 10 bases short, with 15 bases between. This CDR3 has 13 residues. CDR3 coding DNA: TGTGCCAGCAGCACAGCACCCGGACTAGAGCAGTTCTTC. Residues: CASSTAPGLEQFF.

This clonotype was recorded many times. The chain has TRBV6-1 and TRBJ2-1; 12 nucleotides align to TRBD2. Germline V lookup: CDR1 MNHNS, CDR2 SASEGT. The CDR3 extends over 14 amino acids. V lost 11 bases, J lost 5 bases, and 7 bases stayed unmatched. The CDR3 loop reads CAGARTSGNNEQFF. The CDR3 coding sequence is TGTGCCGGCGCCCGGACTAGCGGGAACAATGAGCAGTTCTTC.

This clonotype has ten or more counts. DNA for the CDR3: TGTGCCAGCAGCTTGGCCCCGGGACTTCGCTCCGATACGCAGTATTTT. It encodes CASSLAPGLRSDTQYF. This chain joins TRBV11-2 and TRBJ2-3; D possibly corresponds to TRBD2 (6 bases). V lost 3 bases and J lost 6, with 19 bases in between. The CDR3 sequence is 16 residues long. In germline, CDR1 is SGHAT, CDR2 FQNNGV.

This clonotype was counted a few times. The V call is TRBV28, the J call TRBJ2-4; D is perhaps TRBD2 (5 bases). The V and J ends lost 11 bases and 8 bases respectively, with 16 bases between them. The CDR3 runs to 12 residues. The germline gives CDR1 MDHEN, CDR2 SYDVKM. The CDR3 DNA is TGTGCCCTTGGGCTGGACGGGGACATTCAGTACTTC. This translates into CALGLDGDIQYF.